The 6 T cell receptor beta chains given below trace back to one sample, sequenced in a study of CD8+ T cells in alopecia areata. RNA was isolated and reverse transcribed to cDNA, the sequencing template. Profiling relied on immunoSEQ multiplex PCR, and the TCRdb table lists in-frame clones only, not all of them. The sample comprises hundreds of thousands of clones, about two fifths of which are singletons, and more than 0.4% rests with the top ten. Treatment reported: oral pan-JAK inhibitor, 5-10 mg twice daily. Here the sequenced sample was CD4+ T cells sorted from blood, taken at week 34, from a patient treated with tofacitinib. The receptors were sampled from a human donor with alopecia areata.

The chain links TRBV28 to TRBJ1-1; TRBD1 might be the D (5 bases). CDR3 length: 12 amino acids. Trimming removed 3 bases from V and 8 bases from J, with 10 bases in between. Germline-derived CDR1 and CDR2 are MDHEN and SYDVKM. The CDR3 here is CASSLGVPEAFF. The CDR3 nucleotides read TGTGCCAGCAGTTTGGGGGTCCCCGAAGCTTTCTTT.

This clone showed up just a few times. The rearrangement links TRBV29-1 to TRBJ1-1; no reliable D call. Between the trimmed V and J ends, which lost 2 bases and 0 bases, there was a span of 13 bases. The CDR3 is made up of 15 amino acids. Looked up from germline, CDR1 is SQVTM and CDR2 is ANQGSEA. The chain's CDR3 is CSVELGGPMNTEAFF. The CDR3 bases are TGCAGCGTTGAATTGGGTGGTCCCATGAACACTGAAGCTTTCTTT.

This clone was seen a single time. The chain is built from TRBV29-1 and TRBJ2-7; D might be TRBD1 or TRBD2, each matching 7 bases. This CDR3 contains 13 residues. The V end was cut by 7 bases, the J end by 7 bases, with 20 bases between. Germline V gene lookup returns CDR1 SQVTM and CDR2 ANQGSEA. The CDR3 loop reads CSARQGSGGEQYF. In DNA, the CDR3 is TGCAGCGCCCGACAGGGCTCGGGGGGAGAGCAGTACTTC.

The CDR3 coding sequence is TGTGCCAGCAGCGAGGGGGACTATGGCTACACCTTC. It translates to CASSEGDYGYTF. This chain connects TRBV6-1 to TRBJ1-2; TRBD1 is a possible D gene (6 bases). The CDR3 spans 12 residues. V shed 6 bases and J shed 3 bases, with 8 bases lying between them. Per the germline V gene, CDR1 is MNHNS and CDR2 is SASEGT.

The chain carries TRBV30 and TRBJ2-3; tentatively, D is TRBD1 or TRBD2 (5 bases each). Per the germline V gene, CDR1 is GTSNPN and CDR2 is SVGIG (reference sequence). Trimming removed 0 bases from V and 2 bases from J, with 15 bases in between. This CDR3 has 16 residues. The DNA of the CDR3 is TGTGCCTGGAGTGTACGAAGAGGGGCGGTCACAGATACGCAGTATTTT. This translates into CAWSVRRGAVTDTQYF.

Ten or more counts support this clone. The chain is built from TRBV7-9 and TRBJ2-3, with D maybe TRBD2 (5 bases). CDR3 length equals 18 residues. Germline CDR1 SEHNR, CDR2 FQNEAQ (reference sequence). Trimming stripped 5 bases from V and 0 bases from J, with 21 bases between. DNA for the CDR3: TGTGCCAGCAGCCCCCGGTGGGGAGCAGGTCAGAGCACAGATACGCAGTATTTT. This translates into CASSPRWGAGQSTDTQYF.